The 29 T cell receptor beta chains below come from one sample, sequenced in a study of T cells in Graves' hyperthyroidism and ophthalmopathy. The investigators amplified TCR beta CDR3 regions from RNA transcripts. HTBI primers drove first-round RT-PCR of the TCR CDR3. One entry per CDR3 protein results from TCRdb running MiXCR on the multiplex PCR reads. The sample yields fewer than 750,000 distinct CDR3 sequences, about 45% seen once. Sample: peripheral blood or thyroid tissue (not recorded which). The source is a woman aged 18-29 years with Graves' hyperthyroidism.

This clonotype has ten or more counts. DNA for the CDR3: TGTGCCACCAGTGGGGGACTAGCGGGAAGGGAGACCCAGTACTTC. Its protein product is CATSGGLAGRETQYF. This sequence joins TRBV24-1 and TRBJ2-5; 13 positions agree with TRBD2. Germline V gene data show CDR1 as KGHDR and CDR2 as SFDVKD. Trimming at V came to 5 bases and at J to 5 bases, leaving 4 bases not matched to a gene. This CDR3 region has 15 residues.

This clonotype was detected many times. The chain uses TRBV12-3 or TRBV12-4 and TRBJ1-5, with D unresolved. The CDR3 contains 18 residues. V was shortened by 2 bases and J by 0 bases, with 17 bases between the two germline ends. CDR3 nucleotide sequence: TGTGCCAGCAGTTTAAAGGTTTGGATCGGGGATAGCAATCAGCCCCAGCATTTT. Encoded protein: CASSLKVWIGDSNQPQHF.

This chain connects TRBV25-1 to TRBJ1-1, with TRBD1 as a possible D gene (5 bases). V was cut by 2 bases and J by 6 bases, with 22 bases left in between. Germline V CDR1 and CDR2: MGHDK, SYGVNS. The CDR3 is 17 amino acids. DNA of the CDR3: TGTGCCAGCAGTGAACCGGGGGGTTGGGGTCGTCGGGCTGAAGCTTTCTTT. It translates to CASSEPGGWGRRAEAFF.

A few counts support this clonotype. The rearrangement joins TRBV28 to TRBJ2-7; possible D gene TRBD1, 8 bases. This CDR3 region has 13 residues. Trimming stripped 11 bases from V and 3 bases from J, with 17 bases between. Germline-derived CDR1 and CDR2 are MDHEN and SYDVKM. The DNA for the CDR3 is TGTGCCCACAGGGGGGGAGCAGGCTACGAGCAGTACTTC. Amino acid sequence: CAHRGGAGYEQYF.

V and J are TRBV3-1 and TRBJ2-2; 13 positions match TRBD2. The V segment lost 3 bases and the J segment 4 bases; nucleotides outside the gene matches: 11. CDR1 is LGHDT and CDR2 is YNNKEL in the germline V gene (reference sequence). The CDR3 contains 19 residues. The CDR3 is CASSHIRGLAGRGTGELFF. The CDR3 nucleotides read TGTGCCAGCAGCCATATTCGGGGACTAGCGGGACGAGGCACCGGGGAGCTGTTTTTT. The complete variable domain, with remaining parts taken from reference TRBV3-1 and TRBJ2-2, reads DTAVSQTPKYLVTQMGNDKSIKCEQNLGHDTMYWYKQDSKKFLKIMFSYNNKELIINETVPNRFSPKSPDKAHLNLHINSLELGDSAVYFCASSHIRGLAGRGTGELFFGEGSRLTVL.

This clonotype occurred many times. The gene calls are TRBV12-3 or TRBV12-4 and TRBJ2-7; 10 nucleotides match TRBD1. Losses at the gene ends were 6 bases for V and 6 bases for J; bases not matched to a gene: 8. This CDR3 region has 14 residues. The CDR3 coding sequence is TGTGCCAGCAGCCCTGGACAGGGGGTCTTCGAGCAGTACTTC. This codes for CASSPGQGVFEQYF.

This clonotype has at least ten counts. The chain is built from TRBV3-1 and TRBJ2-7; D unresolved. This CDR3 is 12 amino acids long. Trimming shortened V by 1 base and J by 13 bases, and 14 bases separated the two germline ends. CDR1 and CDR2 (germline): LGHDT, YNNKEL (reference sequence). The chain's CDR3 is CASSQGETVGYF. The CDR3 bases are TGTGCCAGCAGCCAAGGTGAAACAGTCGGATACTTC.

This chain connects TRBV20-1 to TRBJ1-5, with 9 positions matching TRBD1. Germline loops: CDR1 DFQATT, CDR2 SNEGSKA (reference sequence). The CDR3 spans 13 residues. Trimming at V came to 5 bases and at J to 10 bases, leaving 9 bases not matched to a gene. CDR3 sequence: CSAPGQGGEPQHF. DNA for the CDR3: TGCAGTGCTCCGGGACAGGGCGGCGAACCCCAGCATTTT.

The chain carries TRBV15 and TRBJ2-7; the match to TRBD1 covers 10 bases. The germline V gene encodes CDR1 LNHNV and CDR2 YYDKDF (reference sequence). This CDR3 has 18 residues. V lost 0 bases to trimming and J lost 7 bases; unmatched junction nucleotides: 15. This CDR3 is CATSRDKEGQGKYNEQYF. As DNA, the CDR3 is TGTGCCACCAGCAGAGATAAGGAGGGACAGGGGAAATACAATGAGCAGTACTTC.

At least ten counts were recorded for this clonotype. The chain uses TRBV6-1 and TRBJ2-5; D not resolved. V lost 1 base and J lost 2, with 5 bases in between. CDR1 and CDR2 from the germline V gene are MNHNS and SASEGT. This CDR3 comprises 13 residues. The CDR3 spells CASSEVTQETQYF. The CDR3 DNA reads TGTGCCAGCAGTGAAGTTACGCAAGAGACCCAGTACTTC.

The chain combines TRBV29-1 with TRBJ1-1; no definite D call. Germline V gives CDR1 SQVTM, CDR2 ANQGSEA. This CDR3 is 12 amino acids long. DNA for the CDR3: TGCAGTATAAATAGGATGAACACTGAAGCTTTCTTT. It specifies CSINRMNTEAFF.

In its sample, this clonotype was seen once. The chain employs TRBV2 and TRBJ2-7, with 7 bases that match TRBD2. CDR3 size: 16 residues. In germline, CDR1 is SNHLY, CDR2 FYNNEI. V shed 5 bases and J 1 base; nucleotides not matched to a gene: 11. This chain's CDR3 is CASSPGRNKGSYEQYF. The CDR3 DNA reads as TGTGCCAGCAGTCCCGGGAGGAACAAGGGTTCCTACGAGCAGTACTTC.

In its sample, this clonotype was seen many times. This rearrangement joins TRBV6-2 or TRBV6-3 to TRBJ1-3; TRBD1 aligns across 7 bases. CDR3 size: 15 residues. Germline values: CDR1 MNHEY, CDR2 SVGEGT. Unmatched junction bases numbered 11, after V lost 8 bases and J lost 4 bases. DNA for the CDR3: TGTGCCAGCGGCCCCAACAGGGGAGGCGGAAACACCATATATTTT. As protein: CASGPNRGGGNTIYF.

This chain uses TRBV10-2 with TRBJ2-7, with D possibly TRBD2 on 5 matching bases. In germline, CDR1 is WSHSY, CDR2 SAAADI. V lost 7 bases to trimming and J lost 5 bases, with 18 bases between them. The length of the CDR3 is 14 residues. The CDR3 bases are TGCGCCAGCACCCCCAGAGGGCAGGCCCACGAGCAGTACTTC. This codes for CASTPRGQAHEQYF.

J is TRBJ2-7 and V is TRBV29-1; D is tentatively TRBD1 or TRBD2 (5 bases each). Trimming cost V 3 bases and J 3 bases, with 12 bases left between them. The CDR3 covers 13 residues. Germline V lookup: CDR1 SQVTM, CDR2 ANQGSEA. CDR3 region: CSVDNEGSYEQYF. Written as DNA, the CDR3 is TGCAGCGTTGATAACGAGGGGAGCTACGAGCAGTACTTC.

The genes are TRBV20-1 and TRBJ2-6; weak D call: TRBD2 (6 bases). The CDR3 is made up of 15 amino acids. V was shortened by 6 bases and J by 1 base, with 13 bases between the two germline ends. CDR1 is DFQATT and CDR2 is SNEGSKA in the germline V gene (reference sequence). This chain's CDR3 is CSAETGGSGANVLTF. CDR3 coding DNA: TGCAGTGCGGAGACCGGGGGTTCTGGGGCCAACGTCCTGACTTTC.

This clonotype was counted between two and nine times. A much more abundant neighbour one base away suggests this may be a read error. The V and J genes are TRBV2 and TRBJ2-2; no definite D call. V lost 5 bases and J 6 bases, leaving 4 bases between the germline ends. The germline CDR1 and CDR2 sequences are SNHLY and FYNNEI. The CDR3 runs to 11 residues. CDR3 residues: CASSNPGELFF. The DNA for the CDR3 is TGTGCCAGCAGTAACCCCGGGGAGCTGTTTTTT.

Concerning this clonotype: A much more abundant neighbour one base away suggests this may be a read error. The conserved phenylalanine or tryptophan is not found at the CDR3 terminus, so this likely reflects a read error. This sequence joins TRBV5-4 and TRBJ1-1; D not certain. The V end lost 1 base, the J end lost 0 bases, and 4 bases lay between the germline ends. This CDR3 comprises 13 residues. The V gene's germline CDR1 is SGHNT and CDR2 YYREEE (reference sequence). The CDR3 spells CASSLPLNTEAFL. CDR3 bases: TGTGCCAGCAGCTTGCCGCTGAACACTGAAGCTTTCCTT.

This clonotype was counted at least ten times. The chain combines TRBV20-1 with TRBJ2-2; weak D call: TRBD1 (5 bases). Germline V gives CDR1 DFQATT, CDR2 SNEGSKA (reference sequence). The germline V and J ends were trimmed by 1 base and 7 bases, with 13 bases remaining between them. The length of the CDR3 is 14 residues. CDR3 protein: CSARAAQVGGELFF. DNA of the CDR3: TGCAGTGCTAGAGCCGCACAGGTTGGCGGGGAGCTGTTTTTT.

This rearrangement joins TRBV2 to TRBJ1-1; tentative D call: TRBD1 (6 bases). Germline V gene sequence: CDR1 SNHLY, CDR2 FYNNEI. The CDR3 length is 18 residues. V lost 0 bases and J 5 bases, leaving 22 bases between the germline ends. The CDR3 protein is CASSEALGFWRGGTEAFF. For the CDR3, the DNA is TGTGCCAGCAGTGAAGCGCTTGGGTTTTGGAGGGGGGGTACTGAAGCTTTCTTT.

At least ten counts were recorded for this clonotype. Written as DNA, the CDR3 is TGTGCCAGCAGCTTGGCCGCAAACTACGAGCAGTACTTC. Encoded protein: CASSLAANYEQYF. This chain connects TRBV5-5 to TRBJ2-7; D remains unclear. This CDR3 contains 13 residues. Germline V gene data show CDR1 as SGHKS and CDR2 as YYEKEE (reference sequence). V lost 0 bases to trimming and J lost 3 bases, with 7 bases between them.

The chain links TRBV12-3 or TRBV12-4 to TRBJ1-4; no firm D call. This CDR3 region has 16 residues. Trimming removed 3 bases at V and 3 bases at J, with 14 bases between. CDR3 sequence (DNA): TGTGCCAGCAGTTTTGGCAGGAGGTGGGCTAATGAAAAACTGTTTTTT. The encoded protein is CASSFGRRWANEKLFF.

This clonotype was counted ten times or more. V gene TRBV12-3 or TRBV12-4 combines with J gene TRBJ1-5; the D is unclear. The CDR3 has 15 residues. V gave up 1 base and J gave up 1 base, with 8 bases separating them. The CDR3 nucleotides read TGTGCCAGCAGTTTAGGTAGGCTAAGCAATCAGCCCCAGCATTTT. Protein sequence: CASSLGRLSNQPQHF.

CDR3 nucleotide sequence: TGTGCCAGCAGGGGAACAGGGTTGTCTGAAGCTGGGGCCAACGTCCTGACTTTC. Amino acid sequence: CASRGTGLSEAGANVLTF. The chain recombines TRBV2 with TRBJ2-6; a possible D gene is TRBD1 (6 bases). The CDR3 covers 18 residues. Germline V lookup: CDR1 SNHLY, CDR2 FYNNEI. The germline V and J ends were trimmed by 6 bases and 2 bases, with 20 bases remaining between them.

This clonotype was counted at least ten times. V gene TRBV12-3 or TRBV12-4 combines with J gene TRBJ2-7; D may be TRBD1 (6 bases). CDR3 length: 12 residues. V lost 7 bases and J 6 bases, leaving 13 bases between the germline ends. Here the CDR3 reads CASTDRPGEQYF. DNA of the CDR3: TGTGCCAGCACCGACAGGCCGGGCGAGCAGTACTTC.

The chain employs TRBV5-1 and TRBJ2-7; 8 bases are shared with TRBD2. This CDR3 region has 16 residues. Germline values: CDR1 SGHRS, CDR2 YFSETQ. The junction had 9 bases not matched to a gene; V was cut back by 4 bases and J by 0 bases. CDR3: CASSTILAASSYEQYF. Here the CDR3 DNA reads TGCGCCAGCAGCACAATACTAGCGGCGAGCTCCTACGAGCAGTACTTC. Drawing the rest from reference TRBV5-1 and TRBJ2-7, the complete variable domain is KAGVTQTPRYLIKTRGQQVTLSCSPISGHRSVSWYQQTPGQGLQFLFEYFSETQRNKGNFPGRFSGRQFSNSRSEMNVSTLELGDSALYLCASSTILAASSYEQYFGPGTRLTVT.

The V call is TRBV12-3 or TRBV12-4, the J call TRBJ2-5; D gene ambiguous. The germline V and J ends were trimmed by 10 bases and 5 bases, with 17 bases remaining between them. CDR3 length: 13 residues. CDR3 DNA sequence: TGTGCCACCAACAAACGATTCGGTGAGACCCAGTACTTC. As protein: CATNKRFGETQYF.

The chain uses TRBV2 and TRBJ1-6, with D possibly being TRBD1 (5 bases). CDR1 and CDR2 (germline): SNHLY, FYNNEI. V lost 6 bases and J lost 10, with 25 bases in between. The CDR3 length is 17 residues. Written as DNA, the CDR3 is TGTGCCAGCAGCGAAAGGCAGGGTTTTAGAGTTGACTCACCCCTCCACTTT. It specifies CASSERQGFRVDSPLHF.

This clonotype was observed a handful of times. The chain couples TRBV7-2 to TRBJ1-2; D possibly corresponds to TRBD1 (5 bases). V dropped 1 base and J dropped 0 bases, with 18 bases sitting between them. Per germline, CDR1 SGHTA and CDR2 FQGNSA. This CDR3 comprises 18 residues. CDR3 residues: CASSLDLEGLEANYGYTF. CDR3 sequence (DNA): TGTGCCAGCAGCTTAGACCTCGAGGGGCTAGAAGCTAACTATGGCTACACCTTC.